The TCR beta chain under discussion was sequenced for a study of shared clonotypes between healthy human individuals. Germline loops: CDR1 WSHSY, CDR2 SAAADI. The CDR3 spans 13 residues. The germline V and J ends were trimmed by 5 bases and 6 bases, with 11 bases remaining between them. Data came from immunoSEQ multiplex PCR; TCRdb stores just in-frame clones and leaves some out. The data show 2 million to 2.5 million clones, 95% seen once. This TCR derives from a man aged 18 to 30 in good health. The V call is TRBV10-2, the J call TRBJ1-3; D might be TRBD1 (5 bases). Source material: naive CD4+ T cells sorted from blood. Described subset: CD45RA+ positively selected. The CDR3 loop is CASSSSGPNTIYF. CDR3 coding DNA: TGCGCCAGCAGTTCCTCGGGACCAAACACCATATATTTT.